This T cell receptor (beta chain) was observed in a study of Ad26.COV2.S vaccination and SARS-CoV-2 variants. Deletions cut 7 bases from V and 8 bases from J, with 17 bases between. Germline lookup yields CDR1 SEHNR and CDR2 FQNEAQ (reference sequence). CDR3 size: 14 residues. Only in-frame clones appear in the TCRdb table, and some are missing; sequencing was by immunoSEQ multiplex PCR. The sample shows approximately 480,000 clones, roughly 87% of them seen only once. Treatment indicated: approximately 18 received Ad26.COV2.S at low or high dose, single or two shots; about five received placebo; per-sample allocation not given. At day 63 after the first vaccine or placebo injection, samples were drawn.

The sample in question was peripheral blood, obtained in a trial of Ad26.COV2.S vaccine versus placebo. The sequence was obtained from a person between 18 and 59 years old who received the Ad26.COV2.S COVID-19 vaccine or a placebo. The J gene is TRBJ2-2, the V gene TRBV7-9; D possibly corresponds to TRBD2 (5 bases). This CDR3 is CASTLDFSGGELFF. The CDR3 coding sequence is TGTGCCAGCACCCTGGACTTTTCTGGGGGGGAGCTGTTTTTT.